The 14 T cell receptor beta chains below were found in one sample sequenced in a study of cytomegalovirus exposure and HLA in healthy donors. The PCR had 60 Vbeta and 13 Jbeta primers. The repertoire was sequenced with immunoSEQ multiplex PCR; TCRdb's copy has only in-frame clones and lacks some. The table records over 150,000 clones, around 79% of them present only once. Sequencing was carried out using PBMCs. The receptors were gathered from a man between 18 and 29 years old in good health and CMV-seronegative.

This clone showed up just a few times. This rearrangement joins TRBV30 to TRBJ2-7; 7 bases align to TRBD1. Germline V gives CDR1 GTSNPN, CDR2 SVGIG (reference sequence). This CDR3 has 13 residues. The CDR3 coding sequence is TGTGCTTTTTCCAGGGGGACCCCCTACGAGCAGTACTTC. Residues: CAFSRGTPYEQYF. The variable domain in full, with the rest retrieved from reference TRBV30 and TRBJ2-7, is SQTIHQWPATLVQPVGSPLSLECTVEGTSNPNLYWYRQAAGRGLQLLFYSVGIGQISSEVPQNLSASRPQDRQFILSSKKLLLSDSGFYLCAFSRGTPYEQYFGPGTRLTVT.

The gene calls are TRBV7-8 and TRBJ1-6; 7 positions match TRBD1. CDR1 and CDR2 (germline): SGHVS, FQNEAQ. V trimming: 4 bases; J trimming: 10 bases; junction bases outside the gene matches: 4. The CDR3 covers 13 residues. The CDR3 is CASSSTGLSPLHF. CDR3 DNA: TGTGCCAGCAGCTCGACAGGGCTCTCACCCCTCCACTTT.

This chain joins TRBV15 and TRBJ2-7; D might be TRBD2 (6 bases). Trimming took off 1 base at V and 3 bases at J, with 10 bases between the two ends. Per germline, CDR1 LNHNV and CDR2 YYDKDF (reference sequence). The CDR3 has 14 residues. The CDR3, as DNA: TGTGCCACCAGCAGAGTTGGGGGGTTCTACGAGCAGTACTTC. This gives the protein CATSRVGGFYEQYF.

V is TRBV7-9 and J is TRBJ2-5, with D unclear. The last part of the DNA fits TRBJ2-7 better; the J call may be wrong. Germline V gene lookup returns CDR1 SEHNR and CDR2 FQNEAQ (reference sequence). This CDR3 has 15 amino acids. CDR3 sequence reads: CASSLEGARPYEQYF. CDR3 DNA: TGTGCCAGCAGCCTAGAAGGAGCGAGGCCCTACGAGCAGTACTTC.

The chain couples TRBV9 to TRBJ1-2; 8 bases line up with TRBD1. The J segment lost 7 bases and the V segment lost 1 base, leaving 12 bases of the junction unmatched. The CDR3 runs to 16 residues. Germline-derived CDR1 and CDR2 are SGDLS and YYNGEE. CDR3: CASSVPTGAAIGGYTF. In DNA, the CDR3 is TGTGCCAGCAGCGTACCGACAGGGGCCGCTATCGGTGGCTACACCTTC.

This chain connects TRBV29-1 to TRBJ2-5; 8 bases align to TRBD1. The J call is uncertain, as TRBJ2-7 better fits the DNA end. This CDR3 is 14 amino acids long. CDR1 is SQVTM and CDR2 is ANQGSEA in the germline V gene. Here the CDR3 DNA reads TGCAGCGTTGAAGGACAGGGGTTTCCATACGAGCAGTACTTC. Its translation: CSVEGQGFPYEQYF.

This clone was observed once. The J gene is TRBJ2-5, the V gene TRBV18, with D possibly matching TRBD2 (5 bases). V was pared by 2 bases and J by 0 bases, with 10 bases between. Germline CDR1 reads KGHSH; CDR2 reads LQKENI. This CDR3 comprises 15 residues. The DNA for the CDR3 is TGTGCCAGCTCACCAGGACTGCGGTACCAAGAGACCCAGTACTTC. It translates to CASSPGLRYQETQYF.

The chain is built from TRBV7-2 and TRBJ1-5, with 11 nucleotides matching TRBD1. CDR3 size: 15 residues. Germline V gene sequence: CDR1 SGHTA, CDR2 FQGNSA. V lost 3 bases and J lost 5; bases outside the gene matches: 3. The CDR3: CASSLGQGVHQPQHF. CDR3 bases: TGTGCCAGCAGCTTGGGACAGGGGGTACATCAGCCCCAGCATTTT.

The chain carries TRBV19 and TRBJ1-1; D is perhaps TRBD1 (5 bases). This CDR3 spans 14 amino acids. Between the trimmed V and J ends, which lost 5 bases and 8 bases, there was a span of 18 bases. Germline V gene lookup returns CDR1 LNHDA and CDR2 SQIVND (reference sequence). The CDR3 spells CASSSGGEGREAFF. The CDR3 nucleotides read TGTGCCAGTAGTTCTGGGGGGGAGGGGCGCGAAGCTTTCTTT.

The chain has TRBV10-3 and TRBJ2-7, with D perhaps matching TRBD1 (5 bases). Trimming cost V 2 bases and J 3 bases, with 8 bases left between them. This CDR3 is 13 amino acids long. Germline CDR1 ENHRY, CDR2 SYGVKD. For the CDR3, the DNA is TGTGCCATCAGTGAGGGGGCTAGCTACGAGCAGTACTTC. Translated: CAISEGASYEQYF.

The chain employs TRBV6-5 and TRBJ1-3, with 7 nucleotides matching TRBD1. CDR1 MNHEY and CDR2 SVGAGI come from the germline V gene. Unmatched junction bases numbered 5, after V lost 6 bases and J lost 3 bases. The length of the CDR3 is 14 residues. Written as DNA, the CDR3 is TGTGCCAGCAGGAAACAGGGGAGTGGAAACACCATATATTTT. Encoded protein: CASRKQGSGNTIYF.

The rearrangement links TRBV6-1 to TRBJ2-1; tentatively, D is TRBD2 (6 bases). The CDR3 sequence is 14 residues long. V lost 4 bases and J 9 bases, leaving 16 bases between the germline ends. Per the germline V gene, CDR1 is MNHNS and CDR2 is SASEGT. CDR3 loop: CASSVTRSITEQFF. CDR3 bases: TGTGCCAGCAGTGTGACTAGGTCCATAACTGAGCAGTTCTTC.

This clone came up once. Germline is not matched at one junction end, which may reflect a read error. Other DNA variants within this sample encode the same CDR3. The chain links TRBV7-8 to TRBJ2-3; D perhaps matches TRBD1 (5 bases). Germline-derived CDR1 and CDR2 are SGHVS and FQNEAQ. The CDR3 loop spans 16 amino acids. The CDR3 DNA follows: TGTGCCAGCAGCTTAGTAGGGCAGGGCGGCACAGATACGCAGTACTTT. Amino acids: CASSLVGQGGTDTQYF.

The chain has TRBV7-9 and TRBJ2-2, with TRBD2 as a possible D gene (6 bases). The CDR3 is 15 amino acids. Trimming removed 3 bases from V and 5 bases from J, with 13 bases in between. The V gene's germline CDR1 is SEHNR and CDR2 FQNEAQ (reference sequence). CDR3 nucleotides: TGTGCCAGCAGCTTCGGAGGGGCGCGGACCGGGGAGCTGTTTTTT. Translating it yields CASSFGGARTGELFF.